The T cell receptor (beta chain) described here comes from a study of cytomegalovirus exposure and HLA in healthy donors. The PCR employed 60 Vbeta primers together with 13 Jbeta primers. Clones were read by immunoSEQ multiplex PCR, and TCRdb kept only the in-frame ones, dropping some. The sample lists fewer than 200,000 clones; approximately 72% were seen once. V lost 1 base, J lost 1 base, and 10 bases lay in between. Germline CDR1 is SGHVS and CDR2 is FNYEAQ. This CDR3 region has 16 residues. The specimen sequenced was PBMCs. The rearrangement joins TRBV7-6 to TRBJ2-2; TRBD1 is a possible D gene (6 bases). The receptor was derived from a human donor in good health. Here the CDR3 DNA reads TGTGCCAGCAGCTTAGACAGGGCTAAGAACACCGGGGAGCTGTTTTTT. This codes for CASSLDRAKNTGELFF.